This T cell receptor beta chain comes out of a study of neurological immune-mediated disorders. Germline lookup yields CDR1 SQVTM and CDR2 ANQGSEA. This CDR3 region has 13 residues. V lost 5 bases, J lost 5 bases, and 12 bases lay in between. Using its own MiXCR run on the 5' RACE reads, TCRdb lists one record per CDR3 protein. The sample holds about 120,000 distinct CDR3 sequences; 3% to 3.5% are singletons and the top ten take about 1.2%. This clonotype was recorded at least ten times. The rearrangement links TRBV29-1 to TRBJ2-2; D not certain. This sequence originates from a woman between 25 and 40 years old with multiple sclerosis. Sequenced material: PBMCs. The CDR3 sequence: CSVCNLETGELFF. CDR3 DNA: TGCAGCGTTTGCAACTTGGAAACCGGGGAGCTGTTTTTT.